These 23 T cell receptor beta chains were all obtained from the same sample, sequenced in a study of spatial heterogeneity in lung cancer. The time point is: sample taken at primary tumor resection. Tumor, nontumor lung or frozen PBMC supplied whole RNA, sequenced without sorting. From the 5' RACE reads, TCRdb called clonotypes with MiXCR, one entry per CDR3 protein. Here the sample spans 40,000 to 45,000 distinct CDR3 sequences, roughly an eighth being singletons. Sequenced here: PBMCs, sampled at surgery. The receptors originated from a male donor with early-stage non-small cell lung cancer.

The V call is TRBV4-2, the J call TRBJ2-7; D possibly corresponds to TRBD2 (6 bases). The CDR3 has 15 amino acids. The V gene's germline CDR1 is LGHNA and CDR2 YNFKEQ. The V end was cut by 4 bases, the J end by 0 bases, with 13 bases between. CDR3 sequence reads: CASSLTLGSSYEQYF. The CDR3 DNA sequence: TGTGCCAGCAGCCTCACGCTCGGGAGCTCCTACGAGCAGTACTTC.

The chain recombines TRBV24-1 with TRBJ2-1, with 10 nucleotides matching TRBD2. The V gene end was trimmed by 1 base and the J gene end by 8 bases; junction bases not matched to a gene: 7. This CDR3 spans 16 amino acids. Germline V gene sequence: CDR1 KGHDR, CDR2 SFDVKD. CDR3 sequence (DNA): TGTGCCACCAGTGATTTTTCGCTAGCGGGAGAGGATGAGCAGTTCTTC. As protein: CATSDFSLAGEDEQFF.

The chain couples TRBV20-1 to TRBJ1-1, with 7 bases matching TRBD1. J lost 1 base, V lost 3 bases, and 5 bases had no gene match. The CDR3 totals 14 residues. The germline CDR1 and CDR2 sequences are DFQATT and SNEGSKA (reference sequence). The CDR3 sequence is CSARTGQKNTEAFF. The CDR3 DNA is TGCAGTGCTAGGACGGGACAGAAGAACACTGAAGCTTTCTTT.

Only a few counts were recorded for this clonotype. V usage is TRBV23-1 and J usage is TRBJ2-5; D call uncertain. Being an ORF, TRBV23-1 has a function that is uncertain. V lost 2 bases and J lost 2, with 12 bases in between. The CDR3 runs to 15 residues. The CDR3 is CASSQDTELQETQYF. In nucleotides, the CDR3 is TGCGCCAGCAGTCAAGACACGGAGTTACAAGAGACCCAGTACTTC.

This clonotype was recorded at least ten times. V usage is TRBV4-1 and J usage is TRBJ2-7, with 8 bases matching TRBD2. The junction had 4 bases not matched to a gene; V was cut back by 5 bases and J by 4 bases. Per germline, CDR1 MGHRA and CDR2 YSYEKL. The CDR3 totals 13 residues. This chain's CDR3 is CASSSGSVYEQYF. DNA of the CDR3: TGCGCCAGCAGCAGCGGGAGCGTATACGAGCAGTACTTC.

The chain links TRBV5-1 to TRBJ2-5; 8 bases are a match to TRBD2. The CDR3 consists of 15 residues. The ends lost 4 bases at V and 0 bases at J; junction bases unmatched: 5. Germline V gene data show CDR1 as SGHRS and CDR2 as YFSETQ. The CDR3 DNA is TGCGCCAGCAGCCGTAGCGGGACGTACCAAGAGACCCAGTACTTC. This codes for CASSRSGTYQETQYF.

The table lists this clonotype with many counts. This sequence joins TRBV29-1 and TRBJ1-4; 7 bases map to TRBD1. In germline, CDR1 is SQVTM, CDR2 ANQGSEA. This CDR3 is 12 amino acids long. V shed 6 bases and J 6 bases; nucleotides not matched to a gene: 4. The DNA of the CDR3 is TGCAGCGTCTTCCAGGGGGATGAAAAACTGTTTTTT. It encodes CSVFQGDEKLFF.

The chain joins TRBV6-5 to TRBJ2-1, with 7 bases that match TRBD2. V lost 6 bases and J lost 16; bases outside the gene matches: 18. The CDR3 runs 14 residues. Germline CDR1 and CDR2: MNHEY and SVGAGI. CDR3 bases: TGTGCCAGCAGCTACGGCCCCGGGAGGCCATTCCAATTCTTC. Its protein is CASSYGPGRPFQFF.

The chain has TRBV28 and TRBJ2-7; D possibly matches TRBD1 or TRBD2 (5 bases each). The V end was cut by 5 bases, the J end by 4 bases, with 21 bases between. CDR3 length: 16 residues. The germline V gene has CDR1 MDHEN and CDR2 SYDVKM. The CDR3 DNA follows: TGTGCCAGCAGTCCCATTCCTACCGGGGCGAAATACGAGCAGTACTTC. This gives the protein CASSPIPTGAKYEQYF. Drawing the rest from reference TRBV28 and TRBJ2-7, the complete variable domain is DVKVTQSSRYLVKRTGEKVFLECVQDMDHENMFWYRQDPGLGLRLIYFSYDVKMKEKGDIPEGYSVSREKKERFSLILESASTNQTSMYLCASSPIPTGAKYEQYFGPGTRLTVT.

This clonotype was recorded at least ten times. The rearrangement links TRBV28 to TRBJ1-1; D unresolved. V was trimmed by 4 bases and J by 11 bases, leaving 11 bases between them. The CDR3 is 11 residues long. From germline, CDR1 is MDHEN and CDR2 SYDVKM. CDR3 in DNA: TGTGCCAGCAGTTCGACCGGGGTTGCTTTCTTT. It translates to CASSSTGVAFF. Full variable domain (outside the CDR3, taken from reference TRBV28 and TRBJ1-1): DVKVTQSSRYLVKRTGEKVFLECVQDMDHENMFWYRQDPGLGLRLIYFSYDVKMKEKGDIPEGYSVSREKKERFSLILESASTNQTSMYLCASSSTGVAFFGQGTRLTVV.

This clonotype was observed many times. The chain is built from TRBV28 and TRBJ1-5, with D possibly TRBD1 on 5 matching bases. Deletions cut 6 bases from V and 0 bases from J, with 15 bases between. Germline lookup yields CDR1 MDHEN and CDR2 SYDVKM. This CDR3 has 16 residues. For the CDR3, the DNA is TGTGCCAGCAGCCCCCGGACATTTTATAGCAATCAGCCCCAGCATTTT. Protein: CASSPRTFYSNQPQHF.

This clonotype was picked up a small number of times. The J gene is TRBJ2-7, the V gene TRBV20-1; D is unclear. Germline loops: CDR1 DFQATT, CDR2 SNEGSKA (reference sequence). Trimming stripped 5 bases from V and 4 bases from J, with 21 bases between. The CDR3 is 15 residues long. The CDR3 region has the DNA TGCAGTGCTGAGATGGGGTCTTACCATCAGTACGAGCAGTACTTC. Protein: CSAEMGSYHQYEQYF.

This clonotype has only a few counts. The rearrangement joins TRBV18 to TRBJ2-7; perhaps TRBD1 as D (5 bases). Trimming took 3 bases from V and 2 from J, leaving 14 bases between them. The CDR3 loop spans 15 amino acids. Germline V gene data show CDR1 as KGHSH and CDR2 as LQKENI. The DNA for the CDR3 is TGTGCCAGCTCACCGCAGGCGACAGATACCTACGAGCAGTACTTC. Amino acid sequence: CASSPQATDTYEQYF.

The chain carries TRBV30 and TRBJ1-4; no firm D call. The V and J ends lost 3 bases and 7 bases respectively, with 9 bases between them. Germline V gene sequence: CDR1 GTSNPN, CDR2 SVGIG (reference sequence). This CDR3 region has 12 residues. The CDR3 sequence is CAWSEEGEKLFF. The CDR3 DNA reads TGTGCCTGGAGCGAAGAGGGTGAAAAACTGTTTTTT.

CDR3 nucleotide sequence: TGTGCCAGCAGCCTAAGCAGGGGGCAGGGGGCCAACGTCCTGACTTTC. Amino acid sequence: CASSLSRGQGANVLTF. This chain links TRBV3-1 with TRBJ2-6, with 8 bases identical to TRBD1. This CDR3 has 16 residues. CDR1 is LGHDT and CDR2 is YNNKEL in the germline V gene (reference sequence). V lost 4 bases, J lost 4 bases, and 6 bases stayed unmatched.

The J gene is TRBJ2-7, the V gene TRBV4-1, with a weak D call TRBD1 (6 bases). With 0 bases removed from V and 1 base from J, the gap between germline ends came to 16 bases. The CDR3 spans 17 residues. The germline V gene encodes CDR1 MGHRA and CDR2 YSYEKL. In nucleotides, the CDR3 is TGCGCCAGCAGCCAAGATAGTACCAGGGGCCTATCCTACGAGCAGTACTTC. It yields the protein CASSQDSTRGLSYEQYF.

The rearrangement links TRBV10-3 to TRBJ2-7, with 9 bases lining up with TRBD1. The CDR3 length is 13 residues. Germline V lookup: CDR1 ENHRY, CDR2 SYGVKD. The V and J ends lost 6 bases and 3 bases, in that order; junction bases with no gene match: 3. CDR3: CAIRTGGNYEQYF. CDR3 DNA sequence: TGTGCCATCAGGACAGGGGGAAACTACGAGCAGTACTTC.

The V gene is TRBV20-1, the J gene TRBJ1-1; D not certain. The CDR3 has 15 residues. Germline CDR1 reads DFQATT; CDR2 reads SNEGSKA (reference sequence). V dropped 1 base and J dropped 0 bases, with 12 bases sitting between them. CDR3 region: CSARGSPGLNTEAFF. The CDR3 region has the DNA TGCAGTGCTAGAGGTAGTCCGGGGTTGAACACTGAAGCTTTCTTT.

This clonotype was observed a few times. V and J are TRBV7-2 and TRBJ1-2; 7 nucleotides match TRBD1. The CDR3 is 13 residues long. Looked up from germline, CDR1 is SGHTA and CDR2 is FQGNSA. J gave up 5 bases and V 3 bases, and 3 bases lay outside the gene matches. The CDR3 loop reads CASSFNRGYGYTF. The CDR3 region has the DNA TGTGCCAGCAGCTTTAACAGGGGATATGGCTACACCTTC.

In its sample, this clonotype was seen a few times. J is TRBJ1-5 and V is TRBV4-1; D is uncertain. The germline V and J ends were trimmed by 1 base and 2 bases, with 12 bases remaining between them. This CDR3 is built from 16 residues. Looked up from germline, CDR1 is MGHRA and CDR2 is YSYEKL. This chain's CDR3 is CASSQVPREGNQPQHF. The CDR3 DNA is TGCGCCAGCAGCCAAGTTCCACGGGAGGGCAATCAGCCCCAGCATTTT.

This clonotype has only a few counts. V gene TRBV4-2 combines with J gene TRBJ1-2, with TRBD1 matching 11 bases. CDR1 and CDR2 (germline): LGHNA, YNFKEQ. V gave up 4 bases and J gave up 6 bases; unmatched junction bases: 7. This CDR3 has 15 amino acids. The CDR3, as DNA: TGTGCCAGCAGCCTCGGGACAGGGGGAAAGCATGGCTACACCTTC. It yields the protein CASSLGTGGKHGYTF.

This rearrangement joins TRBV27 to TRBJ1-6; 9 bases are shared with TRBD1. CDR1 and CDR2 (germline): MNHEY, SMNVEV (reference sequence). The V segment lost 5 bases and the J segment 6 bases; nucleotides outside the gene matches: 8. The CDR3 loop spans 16 amino acids. The CDR3: CASSPETGGVNSPLHF. CDR3 nucleotides: TGTGCCAGCAGTCCGGAGACAGGGGGGGTTAATTCACCCCTCCACTTT.

The gene calls are TRBV18 and TRBJ2-7; TRBD1 agrees at 7 bases. CDR1 and CDR2 from the germline V gene are KGHSH and LQKENI. With V trimmed by 2 bases and J by 1 base, 5 bases remained unmatched. The CDR3 loop spans 15 amino acids. CDR3: CASSPSGGLSYEQYF. The CDR3 coding sequence is TGTGCCAGCTCACCATCAGGGGGATTATCCTACGAGCAGTACTTC. Supplemented by reference TRBV18 and TRBJ2-7, the full variable domain reads NAGVMQNPRHLVRRRGQEARLRCSPMKGHSHVYWYRQLPEEGLKFMVYLQKENIIDESGMPKERFSAEFPKEGPSILRIQQVVRGDSAAYFCASSPSGGLSYEQYFGPGTRLTVT.